The entry below describes one TCR beta chain. Its matching antigen is unknown. The data were taken from a study of graft-versus-host responses after intestinal transplantation. From germline, CDR1 is SGHDT and CDR2 YYEEEE. The CDR3 runs 16 residues. The V and J ends lost 6 bases and 0 bases, in that order; junction bases with no gene match: 7. TCRdb's copy holds only in-frame clones and misses some; the assay was immunoSEQ multiplex PCR. The data contain nearly 95,000 clones, just over 90% of them singletons. Study results and limitations: There was an association between peak levels of circulating GvH clones and early post-transplant HvG declines. Allografts of patients with graft-donor T cell macrochimerism showed high graft-versus-host to host-versus-graft clone ratios.

The rearrangement links TRBV5-6 to TRBJ2-2, with 8 bases identical to TRBD2. Specimen: unstimulated CD8+ T cells sorted from spleen or lymph node cells, collected before intestinal transplant. This clonotype was sampled from a human donor who received an intestinal transplant. The CDR3 region has the DNA TGTGCCAGCATCAGTAGCGGGGATACGAACACCGGGGAGCTGTTTTTT. As protein: CASISSGDTNTGELFF.